These 30 T cell receptor beta chains came from one sample sequenced in a study of a mutant IDH1 vaccine in newly diagnosed glioma. The antigens these receptors bind are not known. Data came from immunoSEQ multiplex PCR; TCRdb stores just in-frame clones and leaves some out. The table includes 100,000 to 120,000 clones, 90% detected once. Noted time point: week 11, during vaccination. The vaccine gave 300 ug of a 20-mer mutant IDH1 peptide subcutaneously per dose. The sample in question was PBMCs, obtained from a glioma patient whose treatment included an IDH1 peptide vaccine. The receptors were sampled from a woman aged 45-59 years with glioma.

This clone was seen more than once but under ten times. This chain uses TRBV10-3 with TRBJ1-2, with no clear D. V lost 6 bases and J lost 4, with 9 bases in between. The length of the CDR3 is 12 residues. CDR1 and CDR2 (germline): ENHRY, SYGVKD. This chain's CDR3 is CAIREVFYGYTF. For the CDR3, the DNA is TGTGCCATCAGGGAGGTTTTCTATGGCTACACCTTC.

The chain couples TRBV6-5 to TRBJ2-1; weak D call: TRBD2 (5 bases). The CDR3 runs 13 residues. V shed 5 bases and J shed 4 bases, with 9 bases lying between them. Germline-derived CDR1 and CDR2 are MNHEY and SVGAGI. CDR3 in DNA: TGTGCCAGCAGTCGGACTGCTTACAATGAGCAGTTCTTC. It translates to CASSRTAYNEQFF.

This clone was detected a few times. The rearrangement uses TRBV27 and TRBJ2-6; D gene uncertain. The CDR3 length is 12 residues. V was trimmed by 6 bases and J by 0 bases, leaving 0 bases between them. Germline loops: CDR1 MNHEY, CDR2 SMNVEV (reference sequence). Here the CDR3 DNA reads TGTGCCAGCAGCTCTGGGGCCAACGTCCTGACTTTC. Its protein product is CASSSGANVLTF.

The chain couples TRBV5-8 to TRBJ2-7, with D perhaps TRBD1 (6 bases). Per germline, CDR1 SGHTS and CDR2 YDEGEE. Between the trimmed V and J ends, which lost 4 bases and 2 bases, there was a span of 10 bases. The CDR3 totals 13 residues. CDR3 sequence reads: CASSPQGTYEQYF. The CDR3 DNA reads TGTGCCAGCAGCCCTCAGGGGACCTACGAGCAGTACTTC.

The V call is TRBV5-4, the J call TRBJ2-5, with TRBD2 identical over 12 bases. The CDR3 extends over 15 amino acids. Unmatched junction bases numbered 4, after V lost 2 bases and J lost 5 bases. In germline, CDR1 is SGHNT, CDR2 YYREEE (reference sequence). The CDR3 here is CASSFRLAGEETQYF. The DNA for the CDR3 is TGTGCCAGCAGCTTCCGACTAGCGGGGGAGGAGACCCAGTACTTC.

The V gene is TRBV19, the J gene TRBJ2-3; D could derive from TRBD1 or TRBD2 (5 bases each). CDR1 is LNHDA, CDR2 SQIVND, per germline (reference sequence). The CDR3 covers 14 residues. The ends were cut back, 5 bases at V and 1 base at J, with 10 bases in the middle. Here the CDR3 reads CASSWGSGTDTQYF. CDR3 coding DNA: TGTGCCAGTAGTTGGGGGTCTGGCACAGATACGCAGTATTTT.

J is TRBJ2-5 and V is TRBV7-6; perhaps TRBD1 as D (7 bases). The CDR3 sequence is 14 residues long. Germline assignment: CDR1 SGHVS and CDR2 FNYEAQ. The V and J ends lost 5 bases and 1 base respectively, with 11 bases between them. The CDR3 region has the DNA TGTGCCAGCAGCCGGGGGACAGTCCAAGAGACCCAGTACTTC. Its translation is CASSRGTVQETQYF.

The gene calls are TRBV7-2 and TRBJ1-3, with unresolved D. The V gene lost 5 bases and the J gene lost 2 bases, with 13 bases spanning the gap. Germline V gene sequence: CDR1 SGHTA, CDR2 FQGNSA. This CDR3 is 15 amino acids long. DNA for the CDR3: TGTGCCAGCAGCCCAAGAGCCAGTCCTGGAAACACCATATATTTT. It encodes CASSPRASPGNTIYF.

This chain connects TRBV5-1 to TRBJ1-3; D not resolved. CDR3 length: 14 residues. The V gene lost 1 base and the J gene lost 4 bases, with 9 bases spanning the gap. Germline-derived CDR1 and CDR2 are SGHRS and YFSETQ. The CDR3 is CASSLSATGNTIYF. The CDR3 nucleotides read TGCGCCAGCAGCTTGTCGGCTACCGGAAACACCATATATTTT.

This clone is a singleton in its sample. This sequence joins TRBV9 and TRBJ2-1; the D gene is possibly TRBD2 (5 bases). Looked up from germline, CDR1 is SGDLS and CDR2 is YYNGEE. V dropped 3 bases and J dropped 6 bases, with 10 bases sitting between them. The CDR3 spans 13 residues. CDR3 region: CASSALRANEQFF. CDR3 nucleotides: TGTGCCAGCAGCGCTTTGCGGGCCAATGAGCAGTTCTTC.

This chain connects TRBV9 to TRBJ2-7; unclear D gene. Trimming pared 0 bases from V and 1 base from J, leaving 11 bases between. This CDR3 has 15 amino acids. From germline, CDR1 is SGDLS and CDR2 YYNGEE. Here the CDR3 reads CASSVGGRPSYEQYF. The CDR3 DNA reads as TGTGCCAGCAGCGTAGGAGGCAGGCCGTCCTACGAGCAGTACTTC.

The genes are TRBV27 and TRBJ1-4; the D is unclear. Germline CDR1 reads MNHEY; CDR2 reads SMNVEV (reference sequence). This CDR3 is 16 amino acids long. Trimming removed 2 bases at V and 2 bases at J, with 12 bases between. The CDR3 DNA is TGTGCCAGCAGTTTAATGGGATCGGGCACTAATGAAAAACTGTTTTTT. It codes for CASSLMGSGTNEKLFF.

The chain uses TRBV7-9 and TRBJ1-5; no clear D gene. Trimming took off 5 bases at V and 3 bases at J, with 14 bases between the two ends. The CDR3 is 15 residues long. In germline, CDR1 is SEHNR, CDR2 FQNEAQ (reference sequence). CDR3 sequence: CASSPLGRANQPQHF. In nucleotides, the CDR3 is TGTGCCAGCAGCCCCTTGGGCCGCGCCAATCAGCCCCAGCATTTT.

This chain joins TRBV6-1 and TRBJ1-5; TRBD1 aligns across 9 bases. CDR3 length equals 13 residues. Germline lookup yields CDR1 MNHNS and CDR2 SASEGT. V lost 6 bases to trimming and J lost 6 bases; unmatched junction nucleotides: 3. In nucleotides, the CDR3 is TGTGCCAGCAGAGAGGGACAGGGTCAGCCCCAGCATTTT. Translating gives CASREGQGQPQHF.

V gene TRBV5-1 combines with J gene TRBJ1-2; D perhaps matches TRBD1 (6 bases). CDR1 is SGHRS and CDR2 is YFSETQ in the germline V gene. V lost 6 bases and J 8 bases, leaving 17 bases between the germline ends. This CDR3 has 13 residues. The CDR3 nucleotides are TGCGCCAGCACAGGGGCCACCGAGGGCGGCTACACCTTC. Translating gives CASTGATEGGYTF.

This clone has more than one count but fewer than ten. The CDR3 is CSASGGGGTEAFF. The CDR3 nucleotides read TGCAGCGCCTCCGGGGGCGGTGGCACTGAAGCTTTCTTT. The chain uses TRBV29-1 and TRBJ1-1; a weak D match, TRBD1 (6 bases). Trimming removed 7 bases from V and 4 bases from J, with 16 bases in between. Germline V CDR1 and CDR2: SQVTM, ANQGSEA. This CDR3 is 13 amino acids long.

This chain links TRBV9 with TRBJ1-2; D is ambiguous. Germline V gene sequence: CDR1 SGDLS, CDR2 YYNGEE. Trimming stripped 0 bases from V and 8 bases from J, with 14 bases between. CDR3 length: 14 amino acids. The CDR3 loop reads CASSVEAGLGGYTF. In DNA, the CDR3 is TGTGCCAGCAGCGTAGAGGCCGGTCTGGGAGGCTACACCTTC.

The rearrangement uses TRBV6-1 and TRBJ2-7; D tentatively reads TRBD1 or TRBD2 (5 bases each). With 6 bases removed from V and 5 bases from J, the gap between germline ends came to 17 bases. Germline assignment: CDR1 MNHNS and CDR2 SASEGT. CDR3 size: 14 residues. CDR3 nucleotides: TGTGCCAGCAGCCTTACGAGCAGGGAGCACGAGCAGTACTTC. Translated: CASSLTSREHEQYF.

The J gene is TRBJ1-4, the V gene TRBV4-1; tentative D call: TRBD1 (6 bases). The CDR3 is made up of 17 amino acids. The germline V gene has CDR1 MGHRA and CDR2 YSYEKL. V lost 0 bases to trimming and J lost 0 bases, with 11 bases between them. The CDR3 is CASSQEKGGATNEKLFF. CDR3 nucleotide sequence: TGCGCCAGCAGCCAAGAAAAGGGGGGGGCAACTAATGAAAAACTGTTTTTT.

V and J are TRBV15 and TRBJ2-6; D call uncertain. CDR1 LNHNV and CDR2 YYDKDF come from the germline V gene (reference sequence). The CDR3 runs to 18 residues. With 0 bases removed from V and 0 bases from J, the gap between germline ends came to 12 bases. CDR3 in DNA: TGTGCCACCAGCAGAGATCCCGTTTTAGGCTCTGGGGCCAACGTCCTGACTTTC. Translating gives CATSRDPVLGSGANVLTF.

CDR3 DNA: TGTGCCAGCAGCGTAGAGGGTTATGAGCAGTTCTTC. Translation gives CASSVEGYEQFF. V usage is TRBV9 and J usage is TRBJ2-1; D gene unclear. Trimming pared 0 bases from V and 8 bases from J, leaving 6 bases between. Germline CDR1 SGDLS, CDR2 YYNGEE. The CDR3 consists of 12 residues.

This clone was counted once. The V and J genes are TRBV10-3 and TRBJ2-5; 11 positions agree with TRBD1. Germline loops: CDR1 ENHRY, CDR2 SYGVKD. There are 15 residues in the CDR3. With V trimmed by 7 bases and J by 11 bases, 15 bases remained unmatched. The CDR3 reads CAITAGQGALAEQYF. CDR3 bases: TGTGCCATCACCGCCGGACAGGGGGCTCTGGCTGAGCAGTACTTC.

This sequence joins TRBV11-2 and TRBJ2-7, with D maybe TRBD2 (6 bases). The CDR3 spans 14 residues. The V gene's germline CDR1 is SGHAT and CDR2 FQNNGV. Trimming removed 5 bases at V and 3 bases at J, with 14 bases between. The CDR3 sequence is CASSPGTDLYEQYF. CDR3 bases: TGTGCCAGCAGCCCCGGGACTGATCTCTACGAGCAGTACTTC.

The chain employs TRBV25-1 and TRBJ1-2; D remains ambiguous. Germline lookup yields CDR1 MGHDK and CDR2 SYGVNS. V was clipped by 2 bases and J by 7 bases, with 5 bases between them. The CDR3 covers 11 residues. The CDR3 DNA reads TGTGCCAGCAGTGAAGGCGGTGGCTACACCTTC. This gives the protein CASSEGGGYTF.

The chain has TRBV21-1 and TRBJ2-7. TRBV21-1 is a known pseudogene. The CDR3 consists of 13 residues. The CDR3 loop is CASSRGGDSQQYF. In DNA form, the CDR3 reads TGTGCCAGCAGCCGAGGTGGGGATTCCCAGCAGTACTTC.

The rearrangement joins TRBV10-2 to TRBJ2-3; D gene ambiguous. Trimming removed 8 bases from V and 2 bases from J, with 14 bases in between. Germline CDR1 WSHSY, CDR2 SAAADI. The CDR3 covers 14 residues. The CDR3 DNA reads TGCGCCAGCTCGGACGGGCTATACACAGATACGCAGTATTTT. This codes for CASSDGLYTDTQYF.

This chain joins TRBV10-3 and TRBJ2-2; maybe TRBD1 (6 bases). Germline CDR1 and CDR2: ENHRY and SYGVKD. V lost 4 bases to trimming and J lost 2 bases, with 11 bases between them. The CDR3 runs to 15 residues. CDR3 in amino acids: CAISVGHPNTGELFF. In DNA form, the CDR3 reads TGTGCCATCAGTGTGGGACACCCAAACACCGGGGAGCTGTTTTTT.

This chain joins TRBV27 and TRBJ2-7; weak D call: TRBD1 (5 bases). Germline assignment: CDR1 MNHEY and CDR2 SMNVEV (reference sequence). The V end lost 6 bases, the J end lost 4 bases, and 16 bases lay between the germline ends. There are 14 residues in the CDR3. The chain's CDR3 is CASSNLGVGYEQYF. In DNA, the CDR3 is TGTGCCAGCAGCAATTTAGGGGTAGGGTACGAGCAGTACTTC.

The gene calls are TRBV4-1 and TRBJ1-1; no reliable D call. This CDR3 region has 14 residues. V was pared by 4 bases and J by 5 bases, with 14 bases between. Germline V CDR1 and CDR2: MGHRA, YSYEKL. The CDR3 DNA is TGCGCCAGCAGCCGGGTTTCAGGAAATACTGAAGCTTTCTTT. Its translation is CASSRVSGNTEAFF.

The rearrangement joins TRBV6-1 to TRBJ2-2, with D hard to call. V lost 6 bases and J lost 2, with 10 bases in between. The CDR3 is made up of 14 amino acids. The germline gives CDR1 MNHNS, CDR2 SASEGT. The CDR3 bases are TGTGCCAGCAGAACAATCCGAAACACCGGGGAGCTGTTTTTT. Its protein is CASRTIRNTGELFF.